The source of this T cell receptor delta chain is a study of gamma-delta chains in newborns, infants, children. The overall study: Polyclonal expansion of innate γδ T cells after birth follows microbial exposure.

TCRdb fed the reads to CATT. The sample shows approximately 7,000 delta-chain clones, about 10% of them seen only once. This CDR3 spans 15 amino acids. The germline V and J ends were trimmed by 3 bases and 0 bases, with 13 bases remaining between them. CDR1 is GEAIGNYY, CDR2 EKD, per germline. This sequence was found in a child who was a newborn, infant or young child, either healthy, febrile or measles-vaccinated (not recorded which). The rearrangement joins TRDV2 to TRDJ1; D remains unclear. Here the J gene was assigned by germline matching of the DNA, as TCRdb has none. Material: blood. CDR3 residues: CACDPLSMYTDKLIF. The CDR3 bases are TGTGCCTGTGACCCCCTATCGATGTACACCGATAAACTCATCTTT.